This record looks at one T cell receptor beta chain sequence and its context. Antigen specificity is unknown. The data derive from a study of CD8 T cells in ankylosing spondylitis. Study results and caveats: Ankylosing spondylitis blood seemed to carry a telltale TCR beta motif made of several highly homologous variants.

A single record per CDR3 protein comes from TCRdb applying MiXCR to the 5' RACE reads. This table holds more than 300,000 distinct CDR3 sequences, around 8% found once. Germline V CDR1 and CDR2: KGHDR, SFDVKD. The J segment lost 8 bases and the V segment lost 2 bases, leaving 3 bases of the junction unmatched. This CDR3 comprises 14 residues. This sequence joins TRBV24-1 and TRBJ2-3; 10 bases agree with TRBD2. Input material: blood, either unsorted or a sorted T cell fraction (not recorded which). The clonotype was recovered from a male donor with ankylosing spondylitis. The DNA for the CDR3 is TGTGCCACCAGTGATTCACTAGCGGGATTTACGCAGTATTTT. It codes for CATSDSLAGFTQYF.